Below are 19 T cell receptor beta chains sequenced from a single sample in a study of OX40 agonist ivuxolimab in advanced cancers. Some clones are missing from TCRdb's copy, which holds only in-frame ones; the method was immunoSEQ multiplex PCR. Of about 100,000 clones listed, around nine tenths are singletons. Specimen: CD4+ or CD8+ T cells sorted from blood, collected in a trial of the OX40 agonist ivuxolimab. Receptor source: an adult with an advanced solid tumor such as melanoma, head and neck, liver or kidney cancer.

The chain carries TRBV18 and TRBJ1-2; no firm D call. Germline V gene lookup returns CDR1 KGHSH and CDR2 LQKENI. V gave up 4 bases and J gave up 9 bases, with 9 bases separating them. CDR3 length: 11 residues. The CDR3, as DNA: TGTGCCAGCTCACTAGACCGGAGCTACACCTTC. It encodes CASSLDRSYTF.

This clone was seen more than once but under ten times. This CDR3 reads CASSSWAGRDGAKNIQYF. The DNA of the CDR3 is TGTGCCAGCAGCTCCTGGGCGGGCAGGGATGGGGCCAAAAACATTCAGTACTTC. The chain joins TRBV5-6 to TRBJ2-4; D may be TRBD1 or TRBD2 (5 bases each). Germline V gene lookup returns CDR1 SGHDT and CDR2 YYEEEE. The CDR3 totals 18 residues. Trimming stripped 3 bases from V and 1 base from J, with 20 bases between.

Only a few counts were recorded for this clone. V usage is TRBV5-8 and J usage is TRBJ1-1; D remains ambiguous. Germline CDR1 reads SGHTS; CDR2 reads YDEGEE. CDR3 size: 13 residues. Trimming pared 7 bases from V and 4 bases from J, leaving 14 bases between. The CDR3 loop reads CASPSPLRTEAFF. In DNA, the CDR3 is TGTGCCAGCCCGTCCCCCCTTCGCACTGAAGCTTTCTTT.

The rearrangement uses TRBV29-1 and TRBJ2-7, with a tentative D call TRBD2 (5 bases). V dropped 3 bases and J dropped 6 bases, with 15 bases sitting between them. There are 13 residues in the CDR3. Germline-derived CDR1 and CDR2 are SQVTM and ANQGSEA. CDR3 in DNA: TGCAGCGTTGACACAGCCACACGGGGCGAGCAGTACTTC. Translation gives CSVDTATRGEQYF.

The chain employs TRBV14 and TRBJ2-5; TRBD1 aligns across 11 bases. The V gene end was trimmed by 3 bases and the J gene end by 3 bases; junction bases not matched to a gene: 3. Germline assignment: CDR1 SGHDN and CDR2 FVKESK. The CDR3 runs 15 residues. CDR3 sequence (DNA): TGTGCCAGCAGCCACTGGACAGGGGGCAAAGAGACCCAGTACTTC. It is translated as CASSHWTGGKETQYF.

The CDR3 loop is CASKGGGAYYNEQFF. CDR3 nucleotide sequence: TGTGCCAGTAAGGGCGGGGGGGCATACTACAATGAGCAGTTCTTC. The chain employs TRBV19 and TRBJ2-1; 9 nucleotides agree with TRBD2. Per germline, CDR1 LNHDA and CDR2 SQIVND (reference sequence). This CDR3 comprises 15 residues. J was trimmed by 3 bases and V by 7 bases; bases with no gene match: 7.

The chain has TRBV19 and TRBJ2-2; a possible D gene is TRBD1 (5 bases). V lost 11 bases to trimming and J lost 5 bases, with 18 bases between them. The CDR3 covers 14 residues. The germline CDR1 and CDR2 sequences are LNHDA and SQIVND (reference sequence). CDR3 residues: CACKVQPGTGELFF. The CDR3 DNA sequence: TGTGCCTGTAAGGTGCAGCCAGGGACCGGGGAGCTGTTTTTT.

This chain connects TRBV11-2 to TRBJ2-1; TRBD1 is a possible D gene (6 bases). Germline CDR1 SGHAT, CDR2 FQNNGV. V lost 0 bases and J lost 0, with 9 bases in between. There are 16 residues in the CDR3. DNA for the CDR3: TGTGCCAGCAGCTTAGATAGGGGGAGCTCCTACAATGAGCAGTTCTTC. Protein product: CASSLDRGSSYNEQFF.

The genes are TRBV29-1 and TRBJ1-1, with D unresolved. Per the germline V gene, CDR1 is SQVTM and CDR2 is ANQGSEA. V was trimmed by 1 base and J by 2 bases, leaving 8 bases between them. The CDR3 totals 13 residues. In nucleotides, the CDR3 is TGCAGCGTTGAAGTCGGAATCAACACTGAAGCTTTCTTT. Amino acid sequence: CSVEVGINTEAFF.

This sequence joins TRBV6-5 and TRBJ2-1, with 8 bases fitting TRBD2. The length of the CDR3 is 15 residues. Germline CDR1 is MNHEY and CDR2 is SVGAGI. Losses at the gene ends were 2 bases for V and 7 bases for J; bases not matched to a gene: 7. The DNA of the CDR3 is TGTGCCAGCAGTTACCTGGCGGGGGGATTAAATGAGCAGTTCTTC. Protein sequence: CASSYLAGGLNEQFF.

This sequence joins TRBV25-1 and TRBJ1-2; D uncertain. Germline V gene sequence: CDR1 MGHDK, CDR2 SYGVNS. Trimming shortened V by 11 bases and J by 7 bases, and 17 bases separated the two germline ends. CDR3 length: 12 amino acids. CDR3 region: CAASRNLGGYTF. The CDR3 DNA reads as TGTGCCGCCAGCAGAAACCTGGGTGGCTACACCTTC.

V gene TRBV19 combines with J gene TRBJ2-2; 8 positions agree with TRBD1. This CDR3 spans 17 amino acids. Germline-derived CDR1 and CDR2 are LNHDA and SQIVND (reference sequence). After removal of 3 bases from V and 2 bases from J, the junction contained 8 bases not matched to a gene. Here the CDR3 DNA reads TGTGCCAGTAGTATGGGCAGGGGGCCTCTAAACACCGGGGAGCTGTTTTTT. It yields the protein CASSMGRGPLNTGELFF.

The rearrangement joins TRBV19 to TRBJ1-5, with 7 bases fitting TRBD1. V was pared by 3 bases and J by 4 bases, with 6 bases of the junction left unmatched. Germline assignment: CDR1 LNHDA and CDR2 SQIVND (reference sequence). The CDR3 covers 15 residues. The CDR3 DNA reads TGTGCCAGTAGTATTTATGGGACAGCTAATCAGCCCCAGCATTTT. Residues: CASSIYGTANQPQHF.

The rearrangement uses TRBV6-5 and TRBJ1-2; D might be TRBD1 (6 bases). The germline gives CDR1 MNHEY, CDR2 SVGAGI. This CDR3 spans 15 amino acids. V was clipped by 5 bases and J by 0 bases, with 13 bases between them. CDR3 protein: CASSIREGANYGYTF. The CDR3 DNA reads as TGTGCCAGCAGTATACGCGAGGGGGCTAACTATGGCTACACCTTC.

The chain combines TRBV5-1 with TRBJ2-7; 7 bases map to TRBD1. This CDR3 has 19 residues. The ends lost 0 bases at V and 4 bases at J; junction bases unmatched: 19. Germline CDR1 SGHRS, CDR2 YFSETQ. The CDR3 sequence is CASSLGPNNPGQRLYEQYF. The CDR3 region has the DNA TGCGCCAGCAGCTTGGGACCCAACAACCCGGGACAGAGACTTTACGAGCAGTACTTC.

Comment on this clone: At the DNA level, this CDR3 is encoded by other sequences in the same sample as well. The CDR3 bases are TGTGCCTGGAGTGTACGAGGGGATACTGAAGCTTTCTTT. This gives the protein CAWSVRGDTEAFF. V usage is TRBV30 and J usage is TRBJ1-1; TRBD1 might be the D (5 bases). Germline V gives CDR1 GTSNPN, CDR2 SVGIG (reference sequence). V shed 0 bases and J shed 5 bases, with 10 bases lying between them. The CDR3 sequence is 13 residues long.

The J gene is TRBJ2-2, the V gene TRBV7-2; maybe TRBD1 (5 bases). The CDR3 is 15 residues long. Looked up from germline, CDR1 is SGHTA and CDR2 is FQGNSA. Trimming removed 2 bases from V and 3 bases from J, with 10 bases in between. The CDR3 spells CASSLSGLYTGELFF. The DNA for the CDR3 is TGTGCCAGCAGCTTATCAGGGTTATACACCGGGGAGCTGTTTTTT.

The CDR3 loop is CASSPLGTGGTGELFF. In DNA, the CDR3 is TGTGCCAGCTCACCACTCGGGACAGGGGGGACCGGGGAGCTGTTTTTT. The chain uses TRBV18 and TRBJ2-2, with 11 positions matching TRBD1. CDR3 length: 16 amino acids. Trimming at V came to 1 base and at J to 5 bases, leaving 3 bases not matched to a gene. CDR1 is KGHSH and CDR2 is LQKENI in the germline V gene.

The chain links TRBV6-5 to TRBJ2-3; 15 bases are shared with TRBD2. Germline lookup yields CDR1 MNHEY and CDR2 SVGAGI. V trimming: 2 bases; J trimming: 7 bases; junction bases outside the gene matches: 1. The CDR3 extends over 15 amino acids. CDR3 residues: CASSYGTSGGYTQYF. The CDR3 DNA reads TGTGCCAGCAGTTACGGGACTAGCGGGGGGTATACGCAGTATTTT.